This T cell receptor (beta chain) was recorded in a study of regulatory T cells in long-lasting Graves disease (dated by TCRdb to about 2021). About the study as a whole: Persistent Graves' disease was defined as persistently positive TSH receptor autoantibodies together with antithyroid drug treatment for over 5 years. This study used TCR sequencing and RNA sequencing of peripheral blood to compare persistent Graves' disease patients against newly diagnosed Graves' disease patients. The study was registered as a clinical trial and conducted in China. A total of roughly 35 samples underwent TCR sequencing, from 13 patients with persistent Graves' disease and around 20 patients with newly diagnosed Graves' disease. Antithyroid drugs had been taken for ten to twelve years on average by persistent Graves' disease patients in the clinical cohort. Paper-wide results and their limitations: Sequencing and analysis were restricted to the TCR beta chain. The authors acknowledged the small sample size as a limitation that may reduce accuracy. Peripheral blood alone was examined, since thyroid tissue, which constituted the primary lesion, could not be accessed. Lower TCR Shannon entropy and fewer highly expanded clones were observed in persistent Graves' disease patients than in newly diagnosed patients, which suggested clonal expansion. TRBV28, TRBJ1-2 and TRBJ2-5 were preferentially used in persistent disease, while TRBV20-1 and TRBJ2-1 were favored in newly diagnosed disease. Persistent patients shared more public clonotypes among themselves (around 3,000) than newly diagnosed patients did (about 970).

This clonotype was detected many times. The antigen it binds to is not known. Qualities for individual bases were not recorded, and no much larger clone is one base off. V drops 0 bases and J drops 3 bases, leaving 18 bases in between. Its CDR3 holds 17 amino acids, cysteine through phenylalanine. The retained sequence is limited to the CDR3, 51 bases, with the frame set at the first base. Via the germline V gene, CDR1 is SGHAT and CDR2 FQNNGV. What this sample's time point label stands for: persistent/refractory GD, antithyroid drugs over 5 years with positive TRAb. RNA was extracted from PBMCs in TRIzol for both TCR sequencing and RNA sequencing. Graves' disease was diagnosed according to American Thyroid Association guidelines. The patients came from an endocrinology department in Xi'an, China. From each patient, approximately 10 milliliters of peripheral blood was collected into an EDTA anticoagulant tube. Ficoll Paque Plus density gradient separation was used to isolate PBMCs, and no further T cell sorting was performed. An Agilent 2100 Bioanalyzer and agarose gel were used to assess RNA quality, and a NanoDrop 2000 was used to measure RNA concentration.

The library relied on multiplex PCR. Sequencer: Illumina HiSeq 4000. To build TCR beta libraries, CDR3 regions were amplified by Arm-PCR using iRepertoire HTBI primers. PCR products were gel purified before sequencing. Per the authors' processing: Gene usage analysis of CDR3 amino acid clonotypes relied on the roughly 60 TRBV and 12 to 15 TRBJ segments identified across samples. Filtered high-quality paired reads were merged into contigs using COPE and FqMerger. Contigs were aligned with BLAST to IMGT TRBV, TRBD and TRBJ reference genes, and CDR3 was defined per IMGT. Highly expanded clones were defined as clonotypes with a frequency above 0.1%. Shannon entropy served as the measure of repertoire diversity, while the Gini coefficient captured V-J evenness. Public clonotypes were defined as clonotypes shared by more than one individual. Using fastp trimming at Q25 and MiXCR clonotype assembly, TCRdb reanalyzed the public sequencing data and kept in-frame beta chains. Rows are combined by CDR3 protein, so each entry shows the most common genes and DNA. TCRdb, not the original authors, processed these V and J calls. The sample has roughly 500,000 distinct CDR3 sequences on record, approximately 22% of them singletons. Around 13% of the sample is held by the ten biggest clonotypes.

This sequence uses TRBV11-2 and TRBJ2-7; confidence is insufficient to name the D gene. This TCR derives from a female donor with Graves disease. The sequenced sample was peripheral blood mononuclear cells (PBMCs), obtained when the disease was refractory, from a patient treated with antithyroid drugs. At the DNA level, the sequence is TGTGCCAGCAGCTTAGATATCGGCCGGGCTCGCGGCTACGAGCAGTACTTC. Translated, this is CASSLDIGRARGYEQYF.